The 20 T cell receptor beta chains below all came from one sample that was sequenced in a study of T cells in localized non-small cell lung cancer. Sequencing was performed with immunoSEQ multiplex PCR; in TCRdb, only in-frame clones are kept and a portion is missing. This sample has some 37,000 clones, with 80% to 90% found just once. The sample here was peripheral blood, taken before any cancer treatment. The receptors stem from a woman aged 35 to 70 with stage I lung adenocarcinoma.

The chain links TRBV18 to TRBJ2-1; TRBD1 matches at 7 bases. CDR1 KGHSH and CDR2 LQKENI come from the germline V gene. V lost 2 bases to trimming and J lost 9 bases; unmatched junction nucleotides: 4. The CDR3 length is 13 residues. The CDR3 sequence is CASSPGTATEQFF. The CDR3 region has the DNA TGTGCCAGCTCACCAGGGACAGCGACTGAGCAGTTCTTC.

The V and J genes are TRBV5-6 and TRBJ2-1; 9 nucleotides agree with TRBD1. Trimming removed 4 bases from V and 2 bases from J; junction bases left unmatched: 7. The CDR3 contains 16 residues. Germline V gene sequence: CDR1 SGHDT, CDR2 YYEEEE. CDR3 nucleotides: TGTGCCAGCAGCAGATGGACAGGGGCGGCCTACAATGAGCAGTTCTTC. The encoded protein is CASSRWTGAAYNEQFF.

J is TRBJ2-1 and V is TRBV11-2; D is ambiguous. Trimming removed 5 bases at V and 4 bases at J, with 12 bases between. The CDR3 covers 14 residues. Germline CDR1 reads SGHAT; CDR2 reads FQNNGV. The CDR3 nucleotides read TGTGCCAGCAGCCCCTCGCCTGCATACAATGAGCAGTTCTTC. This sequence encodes CASSPSPAYNEQFF.

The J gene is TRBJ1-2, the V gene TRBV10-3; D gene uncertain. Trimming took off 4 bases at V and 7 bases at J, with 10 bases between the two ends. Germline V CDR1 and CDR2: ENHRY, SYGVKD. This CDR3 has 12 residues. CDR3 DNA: TGTGCCATCAGTGGGGAGCGTACTGGCTACACCTTC. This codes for CAISGERTGYTF.

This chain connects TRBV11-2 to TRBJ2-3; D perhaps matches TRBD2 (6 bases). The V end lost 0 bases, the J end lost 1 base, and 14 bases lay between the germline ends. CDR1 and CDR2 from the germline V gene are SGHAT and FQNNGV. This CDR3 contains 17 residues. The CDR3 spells CASSLDRLALRTDTQYF. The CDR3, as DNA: TGTGCCAGCAGCTTAGATCGGCTAGCGCTTCGCACAGATACGCAGTATTTT.

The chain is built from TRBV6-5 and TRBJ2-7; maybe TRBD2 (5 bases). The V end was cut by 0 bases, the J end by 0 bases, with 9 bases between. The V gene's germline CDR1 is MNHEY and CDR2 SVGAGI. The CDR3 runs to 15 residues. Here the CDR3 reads CASSYSGESSYEQYF. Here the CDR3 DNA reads TGTGCCAGCAGTTACTCGGGAGAGAGCTCCTACGAGCAGTACTTC.

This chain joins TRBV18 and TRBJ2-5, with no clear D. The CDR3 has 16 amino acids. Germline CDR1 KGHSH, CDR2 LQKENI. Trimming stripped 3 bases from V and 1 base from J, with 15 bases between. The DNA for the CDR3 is TGTGCCAGCTCACCCACATTCTCGCTGTTCCAAGAGACCCAGTACTTC. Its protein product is CASSPTFSLFQETQYF.

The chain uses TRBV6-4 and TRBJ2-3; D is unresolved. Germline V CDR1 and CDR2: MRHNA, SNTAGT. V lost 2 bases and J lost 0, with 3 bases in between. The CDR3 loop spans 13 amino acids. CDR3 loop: CASSDGSTDTQYF. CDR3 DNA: TGTGCCAGCAGTGACGGGAGCACAGATACGCAGTATTTT.

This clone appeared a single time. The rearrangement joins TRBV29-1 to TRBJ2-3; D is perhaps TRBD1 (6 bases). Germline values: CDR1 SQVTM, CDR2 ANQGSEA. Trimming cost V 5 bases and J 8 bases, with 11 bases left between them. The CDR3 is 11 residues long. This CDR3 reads CSVTTGGTQYF. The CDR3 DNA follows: TGCAGCGTTACGACAGGAGGTACGCAGTATTTT.

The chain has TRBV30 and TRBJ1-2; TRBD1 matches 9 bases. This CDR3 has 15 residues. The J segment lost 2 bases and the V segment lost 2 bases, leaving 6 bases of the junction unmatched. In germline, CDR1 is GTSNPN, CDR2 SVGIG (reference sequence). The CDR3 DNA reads TGTGCCTGGAGTCAACAGGGGGCGCCGAACTATGGCTACACCTTC. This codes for CAWSQQGAPNYGYTF.

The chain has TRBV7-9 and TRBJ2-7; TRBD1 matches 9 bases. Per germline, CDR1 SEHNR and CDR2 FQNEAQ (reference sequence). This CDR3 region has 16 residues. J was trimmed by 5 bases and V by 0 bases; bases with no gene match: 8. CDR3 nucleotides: TGTGCCAGCAGCTTAGCCGGGACAGGGTATTCACACGAGCAGTACTTC. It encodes CASSLAGTGYSHEQYF.

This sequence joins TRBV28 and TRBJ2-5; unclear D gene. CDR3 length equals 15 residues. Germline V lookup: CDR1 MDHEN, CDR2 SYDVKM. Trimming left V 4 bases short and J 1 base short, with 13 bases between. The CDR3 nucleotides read TGTGCCAGCAGTTCCCCCGCCGCAAGCCAAGAGACCCAGTACTTC. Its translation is CASSSPAASQETQYF.

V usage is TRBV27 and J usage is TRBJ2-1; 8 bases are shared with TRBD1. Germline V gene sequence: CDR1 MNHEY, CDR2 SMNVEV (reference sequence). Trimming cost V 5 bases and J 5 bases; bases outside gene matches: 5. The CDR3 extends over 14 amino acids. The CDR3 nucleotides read TGTGCCAGCAGTAGGACGACAGGGGACAATGAGCAGTTCTTC. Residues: CASSRTTGDNEQFF.

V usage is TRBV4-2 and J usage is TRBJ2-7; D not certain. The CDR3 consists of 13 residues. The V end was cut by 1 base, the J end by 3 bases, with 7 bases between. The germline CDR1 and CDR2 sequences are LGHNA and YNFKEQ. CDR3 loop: CASSQARGYEQYF. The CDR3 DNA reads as TGTGCCAGCAGCCAAGCTCGTGGCTACGAGCAGTACTTC.

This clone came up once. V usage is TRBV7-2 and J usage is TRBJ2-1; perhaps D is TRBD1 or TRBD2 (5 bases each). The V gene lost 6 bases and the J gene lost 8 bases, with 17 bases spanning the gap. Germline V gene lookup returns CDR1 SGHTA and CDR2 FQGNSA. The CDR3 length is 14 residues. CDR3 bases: TGTGCCAGCAGGCCTACTTCCGGGACCCATGAGCAGTTCTTC. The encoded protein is CASRPTSGTHEQFF.

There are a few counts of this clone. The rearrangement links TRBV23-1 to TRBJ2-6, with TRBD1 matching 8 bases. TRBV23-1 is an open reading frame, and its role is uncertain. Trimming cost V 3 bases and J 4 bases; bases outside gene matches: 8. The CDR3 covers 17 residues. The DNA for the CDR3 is TGCGCCAGCAGTCAGACAGGGGTCATGCGCGGGGCCAACGTCCTGACTTTC. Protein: CASSQTGVMRGANVLTF.

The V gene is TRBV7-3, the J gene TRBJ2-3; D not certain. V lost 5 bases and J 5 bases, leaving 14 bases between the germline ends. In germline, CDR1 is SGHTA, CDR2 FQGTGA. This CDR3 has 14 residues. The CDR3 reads CASSPTTSGDTQYF. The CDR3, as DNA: TGTGCCAGCAGCCCAACTACCTCGGGAGATACGCAGTATTTT.

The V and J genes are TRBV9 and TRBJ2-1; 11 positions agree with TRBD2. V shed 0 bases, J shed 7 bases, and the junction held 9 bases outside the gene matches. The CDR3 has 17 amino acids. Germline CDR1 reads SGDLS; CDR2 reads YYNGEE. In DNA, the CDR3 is TGTGCCAGCAGCGTAGGGACTAGCGGGTTTGGAGGGAATGAGCAGTTCTTC. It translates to CASSVGTSGFGGNEQFF.

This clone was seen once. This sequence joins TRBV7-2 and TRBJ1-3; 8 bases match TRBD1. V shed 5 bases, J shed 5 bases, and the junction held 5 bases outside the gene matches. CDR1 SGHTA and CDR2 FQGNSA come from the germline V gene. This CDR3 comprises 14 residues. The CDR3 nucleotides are TGTGCCAGCAGCCCTACAGGGGGACGAAACACCATATATTTT. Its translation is CASSPTGGRNTIYF.

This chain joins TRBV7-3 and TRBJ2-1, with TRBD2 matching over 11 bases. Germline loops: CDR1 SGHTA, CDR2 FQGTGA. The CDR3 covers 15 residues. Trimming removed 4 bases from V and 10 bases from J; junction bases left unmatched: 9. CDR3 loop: CASSSILAGVHEQFF. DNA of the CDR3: TGTGCCAGCAGCTCTATACTAGCGGGAGTGCACGAGCAGTTCTTC.